This TCR beta chain was recovered during a study of a mutant IDH1 vaccine in newly diagnosed glioma. Stated time point: week 47, end of study. Each vaccine dose was 300 ug of mutant IDH1 20-mer peptide, with topical imiquimod. Eight vaccinations reached patients in weeks 1, 3, 5, 7, 11, 15, 19 and 23. A remark on this clone: Antigen specificity is unknown.

This CDR3 is built from 15 residues. Trimming took off 5 bases at V and 2 bases at J, with 13 bases between the two ends. Looked up from germline, CDR1 is SNHLY and CDR2 is FYNNEI. Profiling relied on immunoSEQ multiplex PCR, and the TCRdb table lists in-frame clones only, not all of them. The sample lists some 25,000 clones, around 80% occurring once. The sample here was PBMCs, taken from a glioma patient whose treatment included an IDH1 peptide vaccine. The V and J genes are TRBV2 and TRBJ1-5; tentative D call: TRBD1 (5 bases). The source of this sequence is a man aged 35 to 55 with glioma. Some clones in this sample may be carry-over from other donors' samples. CDR3: CASSSGVIGNQPQHF. The CDR3 DNA sequence: TGTGCCAGCAGTTCGGGGGTCATAGGCAATCAGCCCCAGCATTTT.